A selection of T cell receptor beta chains follows, all from one sample in a study of cytomegalovirus exposure and HLA in healthy donors. Here immunoSEQ multiplex PCR was the method, and the copy in TCRdb shows in-frame clones only, minus some. The sample lists approximately 220,000 clones, almost 80% occurring once. The sequencing input was PBMCs. Source of these receptors: a man younger than 30 in good health and CMV-seronegative. The CDR3 runs from the conserved cysteine through the conserved F or W. A D gene is named only where the DNA matches it firmly. Rows may omit the clone size; those that give it use once, few, many or a size class.

DNA,CDR3,size,D,V,J
TGTGCCAGCAGCTCAGTCCCCGACAGCTACGAGCAGTACTTC,CASSSVPDSYEQYF,NA,NA,TRBV11-3,TRBJ2-7
TGTGCCAGCAGTTACGACCAGGTGCCGAGCACTGAAGCTTTCTTT,CASSYDQVPSTEAFF,few,NA,TRBV6-5,TRBJ1-1
TGTGCCAGCAGTTTTCAGGGGACGAGCTCCTACGAGCAGTACTTC,CASSFQGTSSYEQYF,NA,NA,TRBV27,TRBJ2-7
TGTGCCAGCAGCCCCCCGGGGGGAGCGGTCTCCTACGAGCAGTACTTC,CASSPPGGAVSYEQYF,NA,TRBD2,TRBV5-5,TRBJ2-7
TGTGCCAGTAGTATAGCGGGCCGGACAGGGGGGGCCGGGGAGCTGTTTTTT,CASSIAGRTGGAGELFF,NA,TRBD1,TRBV19,TRBJ2-2
TGTGCCAGCAGTTCACAGGGCTGGTCCTATAATTCACCCCTCCACTTT,CASSSQGWSYNSPLHF,NA,NA,TRBV7-2,TRBJ1-6
TGTGCCAGCAGCCGATCAGGGGACGGCAATCAGCCCCAGCATTTT,CASSRSGDGNQPQHF,NA,NA,TRBV7-9,TRBJ1-5
TGTGCCAGCAGCTGGGGGACAGGAGGCGAGCAGTACTTC,CASSWGTGGEQYF,NA,TRBD1,TRBV13,TRBJ2-7
TGTGCCAGCAGCCCCACCCCAGGGGGCGCGGGTGAAAAACTGTTTTTT,CASSPTPGGAGEKLFF,NA,TRBD1,TRBV27,TRBJ1-4
TGTGCCTTAGCGGGAGGGCCCACAGATACGCAGTATTTT,CALAGGPTDTQYF,NA,TRBD2,TRBV30,TRBJ2-3
TGTGCCAGCAGCCCCTCGGGGGGGGATGGCTACACCTTC,CASSPSGGDGYTF,NA,NA,TRBV7-2,TRBJ1-2
TGTGCCAGCACCTTGGGTCCGACAGGGGACGCAGATACGCAGTATTTT,CASTLGPTGDADTQYF,NA,TRBD1,TRBV5-6,TRBJ2-3
TGTGCCAGTAGTATCCGGGACAGGGGAACTCCCTTCAATCAGCCCCAGCATTTT,CASSIRDRGTPFNQPQHF,once,TRBD1,TRBV19,TRBJ1-5
TGTGCCAGCAGTGATGAGCCTGATGCTGATGGCTACACCTTC,CASSDEPDADGYTF,few,NA,TRBV2,TRBJ1-2
TGTGCCAGCAGCCTTCACGGGACAGGGGGTTTAGTGGGCTACACCTTC,CASSLHGTGGLVGYTF,NA,TRBD1,TRBV6-6,TRBJ1-2
TGTGCCAGCAGCTCTCTAGCGGGGGCCCTGGGGCCTAGCACAGATACGCAGTATTTT,CASSSLAGALGPSTDTQYF,NA,TRBD2,TRBV11-3,TRBJ2-3
TGTGCCAGCAGCTTAGGGGCAGGGGGGGAGACCCAGTACTTC,CASSLGAGGETQYF,few,NA,TRBV7-2,TRBJ2-5
TGCGCCAGCAGCCCCTCCTTTGGACGGGGGAGCCACGAGACCCAGTACTTC,CASSPSFGRGSHETQYF,NA,NA,TRBV5-1,TRBJ2-5
TGTGCCAGCAGCACGTGGCGGGCGAACACCGGGGAGCTGTTTTTT,CASSTWRANTGELFF,NA,NA,TRBV7-6,TRBJ2-2
TGTGCCAGTAGGGGACTAGCGGGAGATCAAGAGACCCAGTACTTC,CASRGLAGDQETQYF,once,TRBD2,TRBV19,TRBJ2-5
TGTGCCAGCAGTACCTTCGCCGGGAGCTCCTACGAGCAGTACTTC,CASSTFAGSSYEQYF,NA,NA,TRBV6-1,TRBJ2-7
TGTGCCAGCAGCTTAACCCCCCGGAATCGAAGAGGAAACACTGAAGCTTTCTTT,CASSLTPRNRRGNTEAFF,NA,NA,TRBV7-9,TRBJ1-1
TGTGCCAGCAGCTTAGTACTGGGCAGCAATCAGCCCCAGCATTTT,CASSLVLGSNQPQHF,once,NA,TRBV7-2,TRBJ1-5
TGTGCCAGCAGCCCTACAGGGGGCGGGACAGATGAAGCTTTCTTT,CASSPTGGGTDEAFF,NA,TRBD1,TRBV9,TRBJ1-1
TGTGCCAGCAGTTACTCGAGAGAGACAGTTGATGGCTACACCTTC,CASSYSRETVDGYTF,NA,NA,TRBV6-5,TRBJ1-2
TGCGCCAGCAGCCCCCGGGACAGTAACTCTGGGGCCAACGTCCTGACTTTC,CASSPRDSNSGANVLTF,NA,TRBD1,TRBV5-1,TRBJ2-6
TGTGCCAGCAGCTTAGTTGGGGACACCAATCAGCCCCAGCATTTT,CASSLVGDTNQPQHF,once,NA,TRBV7-2,TRBJ1-5
TGCGCCAGCAGCCAAGGCGCGACAGGGATAACTGAAGCTTTCTTT,CASSQGATGITEAFF,NA,TRBD1,TRBV4-3,TRBJ1-1
TGTGCCAGCAGTGAAGGTTCCGACGTGGGACAGGTGCCCTATGGCTACACCTTC,CASSEGSDVGQVPYGYTF,NA,TRBD1,TRBV6-1,TRBJ1-2
TGCGCCAGCAGTGAGGGACAGGGCGGTGGTTCACCCCTCCACTTT,CASSEGQGGGSPLHF,NA,TRBD1,TRBV10-2,TRBJ1-6
TGTGCCAGCAGCTTAGCGGACAGGGGGCTCGAAAAACTGTTTTTT,CASSLADRGLEKLFF,NA,TRBD1,TRBV7-9,TRBJ1-4
TGTGCCAGCACCCCGACAGGGCAGTACGAGCAGTACTTC,CASTPTGQYEQYF,NA,TRBD1,TRBV28,TRBJ2-7
TGTGCCAGCAGCTTGTCCGACAGGGCCTCCTACGAGCAGTACTTC,CASSLSDRASYEQYF,few,TRBD1,TRBV5-6,TRBJ2-7
TGTGCCAGCAGGTCTACGGACAGGGGTAGTGAAAAACTGTTTTTT,CASRSTDRGSEKLFF,NA,TRBD1,TRBV5-6,TRBJ1-4
TGTGCCAGCAGCTATGGAGTGAGCTCCTACGAGCAGTACTTC,CASSYGVSSYEQYF,NA,NA,TRBV5-4,TRBJ2-7
TGTGCCAGCAGTGAAGAAACAGGGGTCTATGGCTACACCTTC,CASSEETGVYGYTF,NA,TRBD1,TRBV6-1,TRBJ1-2
TGTGCCAGCAGCCCAGGGACTAGCGGGTTGAGCTCCTACAATGAGCAGTTCTTC,CASSPGTSGLSSYNEQFF,NA,TRBD2,TRBV7-9,TRBJ2-1
TGTGCCAGCAGTGAAGTAGCAAGTTCTTATGGCTACACCTTC,CASSEVASSYGYTF,NA,NA,TRBV6-1,TRBJ1-2
TGTGCCAGCAGCTTATCCCCATTCAGGGCCCTGAACACTGAAGCTTTCTTT,CASSLSPFRALNTEAFF,NA,NA,TRBV5-5,TRBJ1-1
TGCGCCAGCAGCCAAGACCGGACTAGCGGTTACGAGCAGTACTTC,CASSQDRTSGYEQYF,NA,TRBD2,TRBV4-1,TRBJ2-7
TGTGCCAGCAGTGCGCCGGGACAGGGCCAAGAGACCCAGTACTTC,CASSAPGQGQETQYF,NA,TRBD1,TRBV27,TRBJ2-5
TGTGCCAGCAGTCCCCTAGCGGGAGGGTTAGAGACCCAGTACTTC,CASSPLAGGLETQYF,NA,TRBD2,TRBV6-1,TRBJ2-5
TGTGCCAGCAGTTCCCCTAGCGGGAGGACGAATGAGCAGTTCTTC,CASSSPSGRTNEQFF,NA,TRBD2,TRBV6-1,TRBJ2-1
TGTGCCAGCAGCCCTCACGGACGGGGGGCGAGTGGGGCCAACGTCCTGACTTTC,CASSPHGRGASGANVLTF,NA,NA,TRBV7-6,TRBJ2-6
TGTGCCAGCAGCATTTTATTCTTCCGGGACAGGGGTTCACCCCTCCACTTT,CASSILFFRDRGSPLHF,NA,NA,TRBV21-1,TRBJ1-6